Included here is one T cell receptor beta chain sequence, with context. This entry belongs to a study of patients and donors after allogeneic stem cell transplantation. Looked up from germline, CDR1 is SGHRS and CDR2 is YFSETQ. The CDR3 is 14 amino acids. The V end lost 9 bases, the J end lost 4 bases, and 17 bases lay between the germline ends. TCRdb used MiXCR to reprocess the RT-PCR reads, holding one entry per CDR3 protein. The table lists approximately 250,000 distinct CDR3 sequences, 13% to 15% of them singletons, with around a tenth in the top ten. V is TRBV5-1 and J is TRBJ2-1; TRBD2 might be the D (6 bases). Sequencing was done on a sample of blood, either unsorted or a sorted T cell fraction (not recorded which). This TCR derives from a human donor who was either an allogeneic HSCT recipient or a stem cell or donor lymphocyte infusion donor (not recorded which). It is not recorded whose cells these are; they may come from a transplant donor. CDR3 in DNA: TGCGCCACCGCAAGGCAGAGCGGGTACAATGAGCAGTTCTTC. Residues: CATARQSGYNEQFF.